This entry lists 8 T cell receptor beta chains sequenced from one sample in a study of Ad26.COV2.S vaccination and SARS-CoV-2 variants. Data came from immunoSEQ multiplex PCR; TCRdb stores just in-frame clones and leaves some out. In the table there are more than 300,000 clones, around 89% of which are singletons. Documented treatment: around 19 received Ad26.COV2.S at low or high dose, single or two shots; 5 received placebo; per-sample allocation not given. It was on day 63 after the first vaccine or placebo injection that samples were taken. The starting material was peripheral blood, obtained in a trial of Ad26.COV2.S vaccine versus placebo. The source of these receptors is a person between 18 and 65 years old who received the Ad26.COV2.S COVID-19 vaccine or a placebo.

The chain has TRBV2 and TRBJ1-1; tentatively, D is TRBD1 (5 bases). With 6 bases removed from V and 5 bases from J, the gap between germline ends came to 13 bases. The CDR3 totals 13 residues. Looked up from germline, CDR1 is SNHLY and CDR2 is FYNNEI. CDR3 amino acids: CASSPGGWTEAFF. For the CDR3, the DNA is TGTGCCAGCAGCCCCGGGGGGTGGACTGAAGCTTTCTTT.

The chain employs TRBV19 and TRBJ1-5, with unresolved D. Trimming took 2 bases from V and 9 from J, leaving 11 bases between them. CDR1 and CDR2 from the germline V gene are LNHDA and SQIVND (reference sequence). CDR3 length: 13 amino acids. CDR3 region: CASSIRIDRPQHF. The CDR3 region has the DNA TGTGCCAGTAGTATAAGAATCGATAGGCCCCAGCATTTT.

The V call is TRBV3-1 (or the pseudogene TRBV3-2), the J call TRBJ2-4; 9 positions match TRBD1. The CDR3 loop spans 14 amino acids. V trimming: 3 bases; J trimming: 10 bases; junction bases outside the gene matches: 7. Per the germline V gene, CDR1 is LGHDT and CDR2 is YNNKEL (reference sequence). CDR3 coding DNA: TGTGCCAGCAGCCATGGTTCGACAGGGGGAATTCAGTACTTC. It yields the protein CASSHGSTGGIQYF.

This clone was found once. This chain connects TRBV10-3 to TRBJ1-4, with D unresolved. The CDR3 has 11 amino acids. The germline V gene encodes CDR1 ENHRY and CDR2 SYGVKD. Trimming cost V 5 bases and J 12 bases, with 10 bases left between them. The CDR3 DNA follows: TGTGCCATCAGTTCGGGGTATGAACTGTTTTTT. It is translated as CAISSGYELFF.

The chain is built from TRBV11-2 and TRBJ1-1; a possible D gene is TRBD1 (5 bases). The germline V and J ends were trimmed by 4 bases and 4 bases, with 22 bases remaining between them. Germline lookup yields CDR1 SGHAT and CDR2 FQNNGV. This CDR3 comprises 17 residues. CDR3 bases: TGTGCCAGCAGCTCACGGGAACAGGTTGGGATAGGCACTGAAGCTTTCTTT. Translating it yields CASSSREQVGIGTEAFF.

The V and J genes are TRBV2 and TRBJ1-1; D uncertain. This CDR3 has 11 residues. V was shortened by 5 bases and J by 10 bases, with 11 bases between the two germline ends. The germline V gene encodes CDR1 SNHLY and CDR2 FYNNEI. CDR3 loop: CASSPGLRAFF. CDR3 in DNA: TGTGCCAGCAGTCCGGGGTTAAGAGCTTTCTTT.

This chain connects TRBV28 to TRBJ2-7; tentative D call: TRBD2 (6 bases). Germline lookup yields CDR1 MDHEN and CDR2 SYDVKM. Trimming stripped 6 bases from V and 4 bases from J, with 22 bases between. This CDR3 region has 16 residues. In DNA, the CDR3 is TGTGCCAGCAGATCCCTCGGGGGAGAGAATACATACGAGCAGTACTTC. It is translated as CASRSLGGENTYEQYF.

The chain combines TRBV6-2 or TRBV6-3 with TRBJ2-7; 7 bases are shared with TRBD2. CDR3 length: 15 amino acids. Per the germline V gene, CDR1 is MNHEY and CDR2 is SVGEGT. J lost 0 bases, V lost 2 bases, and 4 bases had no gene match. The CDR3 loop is CASSYVGGSSYEQYF. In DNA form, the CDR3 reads TGTGCCAGCAGTTACGTTGGCGGGAGCTCCTACGAGCAGTACTTC.